Listed below are T cell receptor beta chains from one sample, sequenced in a study of T-cell reconstitution after alpha-beta-depleted transplantation in children. TCRdb redid the calling of the PCR reads with MiXCR, one entry per CDR3 protein. The sample holds 350,000 to 450,000 distinct CDR3 sequences, roughly 20% seen once. This sample comprised PBMCs from the stem cell graft donor, obtained from the stem cell graft. The receptors shown here come from a human donor who donated a stem cell graft to a child with acute myeloid leukemia. Both conserved end residues are part of each CDR3. A D gene is named only where the DNA matches it firmly. Not every row has a clone size; where given, it reads once, few, many or a size class.

j_call: TRBJ2-1; d_call: TRBD2; clone_size: .; v_call: TRBV7-6; cdr3_aa: CASSYIAGSYNEQFF; cdr3_nt: TGTGCCAGCAGCTATATAGCGGGCTCCTACAATGAGCAGTTCTTC
j_call: TRBJ2-3; d_call: .; clone_size: few; v_call: TRBV9; cdr3_aa: CASSAGRRTDTQYF; cdr3_nt: TGTGCCAGCAGCGCCGGACGCCGCACAGATACGCAGTATTTT
j_call: TRBJ1-6; d_call: TRBD1; clone_size: few; v_call: TRBV25-1; cdr3_aa: CASSAGQGRNSPLHF; cdr3_nt: TGTGCCAGCAGTGCCGGACAGGGACGAAATTCACCCCTCCACTTT
j_call: TRBJ2-7; d_call: .; clone_size: few; v_call: TRBV28; cdr3_aa: CASRDSRTYEQYF; cdr3_nt: TGTGCCAGCAGGGACAGTCGAACCTACGAGCAGTACTTC
j_call: TRBJ2-3; d_call: TRBD2; clone_size: .; v_call: TRBV10-3; cdr3_aa: CAISDLAGSTDTQYF; cdr3_nt: TGTGCCATCAGTGATCTAGCGGGAAGCACAGATACGCAGTATTTT
j_call: TRBJ2-2; d_call: TRBD1; clone_size: few; v_call: TRBV10-3; cdr3_aa: CAISESGQGATGELFF; cdr3_nt: TGTGCCATCAGTGAGTCCGGCCAGGGGGCCACCGGGGAGCTGTTTTTT
j_call: TRBJ2-1; d_call: .; clone_size: .; v_call: TRBV2; cdr3_aa: CASSDETGYTFF; cdr3_nt: TGTGCCAGCAGTGACGAAACTGGGTATACGTTCTTC
j_call: TRBJ2-1; d_call: TRBD2; clone_size: many; v_call: TRBV5-1; cdr3_aa: CASSYPGLAGARNEQFF; cdr3_nt: TGCGCCAGCAGCTATCCAGGGCTAGCGGGAGCTAGGAATGAGCAGTTCTTC
j_call: TRBJ2-7; d_call: .; clone_size: .; v_call: TRBV29-1; cdr3_aa: CSAGEGTPFGEQYF; cdr3_nt: TGCAGCGCTGGGGAGGGGACACCCTTTGGGGAGCAGTACTTC
j_call: TRBJ2-5; d_call: .; clone_size: many; v_call: TRBV12-3/TRBV12-4; cdr3_aa: CASSPGLGETQYF; cdr3_nt: TGTGCCAGCAGCCCAGGGTTGGGAGAGACCCAGTACTTC
j_call: TRBJ2-7; d_call: .; clone_size: many; v_call: TRBV7-6; cdr3_aa: CASSYLSNYEQYF; cdr3_nt: TGTGCCAGCAGCTATCTGTCCAACTACGAGCAGTACTTC
j_call: TRBJ2-1; d_call: TRBD2; clone_size: many; v_call: TRBV29-1; cdr3_aa: CSGSGRAMNEQFF; cdr3_nt: TGCAGCGGCAGCGGGAGGGCCATGAATGAGCAGTTCTTC
j_call: TRBJ2-1; d_call: .; clone_size: many; v_call: TRBV12-3/TRBV12-4; cdr3_aa: CASSLFTPGHNEQFF; cdr3_nt: TGTGCCAGCAGTTTATTTACCCCGGGACACAATGAGCAGTTCTTC